This T cell receptor beta chain was retrieved from a study of blood T cell repertoires in COVID-19. The table lists this clone with a few counts. The data were produced by immunoSEQ multiplex PCR, yet TCRdb's version contains in-frame clones alone and is incomplete. This sample has over 300,000 clones, with approximately 82% found just once. Germline CDR1 is LGHDT and CDR2 is YNNKEL (reference sequence). V shed 4 bases, J shed 3 bases, and the junction held 6 bases outside the gene matches. The CDR3 length is 15 residues. This TCR derives from a woman aged 45-65 years with acute or convalescent COVID-19. The specimen was peripheral blood. The chain is built from TRBV3-1 (or the pseudogene TRBV3-2) and TRBJ1-1; 9 positions match TRBD1. CDR3 nucleotides: TGTGCCAGCAGCCCCGATAACAGGGGGCACACTGAAGCTTTCTTT. This gives the protein CASSPDNRGHTEAFF.